These 12 T cell receptor beta chains share one sample of origin, sequenced in a study of long-term antiretroviral therapy in people with HIV. immunoSEQ v3.0 was run at survey level. Using immunoSEQ multiplex PCR, the repertoire was profiled, and TCRdb retains in-frame clones only, with some absent. The sample holds approximately 24,000 clones, roughly 95% seen once. Sequences were derived from unsorted PBMCs, sampled around 4.7 years after starting antiretroviral therapy. The receptor set was obtained from a woman between 50 and 59 years old with HIV.

The chain recombines TRBV5-6 with TRBJ1-3; D is undetermined. The ends were cut back, 4 bases at V and 0 bases at J, with 17 bases in the middle. Germline CDR1 is SGHDT and CDR2 is YYEEEE. This CDR3 comprises 17 residues. For the CDR3, the DNA is TGTGCCAGCAGCCCAACCGGAACTCACCTCTCTGGAAACACCATATATTTT. Translation gives CASSPTGTHLSGNTIYF.

The J gene is TRBJ2-1, the V gene TRBV6-5, with 9 nucleotides matching TRBD2. J lost 7 bases, V lost 5 bases, and 9 bases had no gene match. CDR3 length: 15 residues. The germline V gene has CDR1 MNHEY and CDR2 SVGAGI. CDR3: CASSPFAGGSNEQFF. For the CDR3, the DNA is TGTGCCAGCAGTCCGTTCGCGGGAGGGTCGAATGAGCAGTTCTTC.

This sequence joins TRBV2 and TRBJ1-2; the D is unclear. This CDR3 has 13 residues. The V end was cut by 2 bases, the J end by 4 bases, with 8 bases between. Germline CDR1 and CDR2: SNHLY and FYNNEI. CDR3: CASSETGPYGYTF. In DNA, the CDR3 is TGTGCCAGCAGTGAAACGGGTCCCTATGGCTACACCTTC.

The chain joins TRBV4-1 to TRBJ1-5; D is unclear. Between the trimmed V and J ends, which lost 0 bases and 10 bases, there was a span of 10 bases. This CDR3 is built from 13 residues. The germline gives CDR1 MGHRA, CDR2 YSYEKL. CDR3 DNA sequence: TGCGCCAGCAGCCAAGACGTGTCGCACCCCCAGCATTTT. This codes for CASSQDVSHPQHF.

The chain joins TRBV5-8 to TRBJ2-5, with D perhaps TRBD1 or TRBD2 (5 bases each). The CDR3 runs to 14 residues. CDR1 SGHTS and CDR2 YDEGEE come from the germline V gene. Deletions cut 2 bases from V and 1 base from J, with 9 bases between. The CDR3 here is CASSLVGTQETQYF. The CDR3 region has the DNA TGTGCCAGCAGCTTAGTGGGGACCCAAGAGACCCAGTACTTC.

CDR3 in amino acids: CASRSGGGNDEQYF. CDR3 in DNA: TGTGCCAGCAGGTCGGGCGGGGGGAATGACGAGCAGTACTTC. V gene TRBV11-2 combines with J gene TRBJ2-7; 8 nucleotides match TRBD2. Trimming cost V 6 bases and J 5 bases; bases outside gene matches: 9. The germline V gene encodes CDR1 SGHAT and CDR2 FQNNGV. The CDR3 length is 14 residues.

This chain connects TRBV5-5 to TRBJ2-7; D is undetermined. The CDR3 loop spans 15 amino acids. The germline V gene has CDR1 SGHKS and CDR2 YYEKEE (reference sequence). Trimming left V 1 base short and J 2 bases short, with 13 bases between. CDR3 bases: TGTGCCAGCAGCTTGAGGAATCGGACCCCCTACGAGCAGTACTTC. Translation gives CASSLRNRTPYEQYF.

The chain is built from TRBV11-2 and TRBJ2-7; D is possibly TRBD1 or TRBD2 (6 bases each). The CDR3 is 15 residues long. Germline CDR1 SGHAT, CDR2 FQNNGV. The V and J ends lost 2 bases and 2 bases respectively, with 13 bases between them. CDR3 nucleotides: TGTGCCAGCAGCTTACGAGGGGGGCCTACCTACGAGCAGTACTTC. Amino acid sequence: CASSLRGGPTYEQYF. The full variable domain, with the rest looked up from reference TRBV11-2 and TRBJ2-7, is EAGVAQSPRYKIIEKRQSVAFWCNPISGHATLYWYQQILGQGPKLLIQFQNNGVVDDSQLPKDRFSAERLKGVDSTLKIQPAKLEDSAVYLCASSLRGGPTYEQYFGPGTRLTVT.

This sequence joins TRBV10-3 and TRBJ2-7, with D maybe TRBD2 (6 bases). V lost 0 bases and J lost 4, with 10 bases in between. The CDR3 has 14 amino acids. In germline, CDR1 is ENHRY, CDR2 SYGVKD. CDR3 nucleotide sequence: TGTGCCATCAGTGAGTCTACTAGCTGGTACGAGCAGTACTTC. Protein: CAISESTSWYEQYF.

The chain couples TRBV28 to TRBJ2-5, with 10 bases matching TRBD1. The J segment lost 5 bases and the V segment lost 3 bases, leaving 3 bases of the junction unmatched. The CDR3 is 14 residues long. Germline V gene data show CDR1 as MDHEN and CDR2 as SYDVKM. The CDR3 DNA sequence: TGTGCCAGCAGTTTGACAGGGGGCGTTGAGACCCAGTACTTC. It yields the protein CASSLTGGVETQYF.

This chain links TRBV4-2 with TRBJ2-1; 8 bases agree with TRBD1. Losses at the gene ends were 0 bases for V and 5 bases for J; bases not matched to a gene: 9. CDR1 is LGHNA, CDR2 YNFKEQ, per germline. This CDR3 comprises 17 residues. Here the CDR3 reads CASSQDPWQGADNEQFF. The CDR3 nucleotides read TGTGCCAGCAGCCAAGATCCGTGGCAGGGGGCAGACAATGAGCAGTTCTTC.

This clone was counted once. The chain uses TRBV19 and TRBJ2-4; D may be TRBD1 or TRBD2 (6 bases each). The germline V gene encodes CDR1 LNHDA and CDR2 SQIVND (reference sequence). V was pared by 5 bases and J by 7 bases, with 21 bases between. This CDR3 is 16 amino acids long. The CDR3: CASSPTRGRYRNIQYF. The CDR3 DNA reads TGTGCCAGTAGTCCGACTAGGGGGAGGTACAGGAACATTCAGTACTTC. The full variable domain, in which reference TRBV19 and TRBJ2-4 provide the parts outside the CDR3, is DGGITQSPKYLFRKEGQNVTLSCEQNLNHDAMYWYRQDPGQGLRLIYYSQIVNDFQKGDIAEGYSVSREKKESFPLTVTSAQKNPTAFYLCASSPTRGRYRNIQYFGAGTRLSVL.